This T cell receptor (beta chain) was identified during a study of T cell responses to AZD1222 COVID-19 vaccine. Produced via immunoSEQ multiplex PCR; TCRdb's table is partial and in-frame only. The profile shows approximately 180,000 clones, about 90% of them singletons. Trimming shortened V by 1 base and J by 9 bases, and 15 bases separated the two germline ends. CDR1 and CDR2 from the germline V gene are SNHLY and FYNNEI. This CDR3 has 15 residues. The source was peripheral blood, collected on day 0 of AZD1222 vaccination. This receptor was identified in an adult in good health. J is TRBJ1-4 and V is TRBV2; the D gene is possibly TRBD1 (6 bases). The CDR3 spells CASSEVTGQVQKLFF. CDR3 nucleotide sequence: TGTGCCAGCAGTGAAGTAACAGGGCAAGTTCAAAAACTGTTTTTT. Using reference TRBV2 and TRBJ1-4 for the parts outside the CDR3, the full variable domain is EPEVTQTPSHQVTQMGQEVILRCVPISNHLYFYWYRQILGQKVEFLVSFYNNEISEKSEIFDDQFSVERPDGSNFTLKIRSTKLEDSAMYFCASSEVTGQVQKLFFGSGTQLSVL.